What follows describes a single TCR beta chain. The entry originates in a study of blood T cell repertoires in COVID-19. Study details: The United States, Italy and Spain were the sources of the acute and convalescent COVID-19 samples. T cells, B-cell-depleted T cells, or PBMCs supplied cDNA or gDNA.

The CDR3 is 15 residues long. V lost 5 bases and J lost 10, with 21 bases in between. Germline V gene data show CDR1 as MNHEY and CDR2 as SVGAGI. Using immunoSEQ multiplex PCR, the repertoire was profiled, and TCRdb retains in-frame clones only, with some absent. The table shows a few hundred thousand clones, with roughly 86% occurring only once. The TCR comes from a young woman with COVID-19, enrolled during active disease. Sequenced input: peripheral blood. V and J are TRBV6-5 and TRBJ2-1; D might be TRBD2 (6 bases). CDR3 region: CASSQGLLGALEQFF. The CDR3 coding sequence is TGTGCCAGCAGTCAGGGACTTCTGGGCGCTCTGGAGCAGTTCTTC.